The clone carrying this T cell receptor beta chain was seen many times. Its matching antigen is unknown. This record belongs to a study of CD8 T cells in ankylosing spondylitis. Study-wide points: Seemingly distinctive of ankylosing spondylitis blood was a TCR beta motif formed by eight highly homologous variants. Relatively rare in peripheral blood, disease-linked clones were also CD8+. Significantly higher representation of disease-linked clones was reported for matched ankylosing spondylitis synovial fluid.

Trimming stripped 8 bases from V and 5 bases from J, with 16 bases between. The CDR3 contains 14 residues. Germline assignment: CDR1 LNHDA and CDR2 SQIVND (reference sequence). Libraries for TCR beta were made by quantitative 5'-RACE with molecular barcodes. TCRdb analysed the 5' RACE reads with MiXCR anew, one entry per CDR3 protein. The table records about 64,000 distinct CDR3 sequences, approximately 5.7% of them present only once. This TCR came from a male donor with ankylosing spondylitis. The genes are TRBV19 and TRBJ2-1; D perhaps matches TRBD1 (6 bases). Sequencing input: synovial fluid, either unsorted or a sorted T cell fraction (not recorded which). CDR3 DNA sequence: TGTGCCAGTCAAAAATACCGGGACAACAATGAGCAGTTCTTC. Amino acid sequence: CASQKYRDNNEQFF.